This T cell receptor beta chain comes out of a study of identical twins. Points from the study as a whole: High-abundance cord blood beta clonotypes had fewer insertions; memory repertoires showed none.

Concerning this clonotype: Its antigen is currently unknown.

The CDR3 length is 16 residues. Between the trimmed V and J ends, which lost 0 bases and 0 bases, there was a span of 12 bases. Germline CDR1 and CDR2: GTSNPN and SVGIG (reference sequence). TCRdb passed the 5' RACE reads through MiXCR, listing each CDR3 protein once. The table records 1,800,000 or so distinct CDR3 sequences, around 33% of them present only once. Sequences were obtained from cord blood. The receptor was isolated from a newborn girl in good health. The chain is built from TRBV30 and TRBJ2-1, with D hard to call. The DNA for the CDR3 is TGTGCCTGGAGTGTAGGTGGGCTTCGCTCCTACAATGAGCAGTTCTTC. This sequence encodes CAWSVGGLRSYNEQFF.